The clone carrying this T cell receptor (beta chain) appeared a few times. Its antigen is not known. Genomic DNA, the template, was used for profiling of the TCR beta VDJ and CDR3. TCRdb reanalysed the reads using MiXCR and keeps one entry per CDR3 protein. The table has about 180,000 distinct CDR3 sequences, 40% to 50% seen once; the top ten hold 2.5% to 3.5%. The data were obtained in a study of CD8+CD57+ T cells in acquired aplastic anemia. Across the study: When averaged, DNA from sorted CD4+ and CD8+ cells came to 3 to 4 ug. CD4+ cell libraries from healthy donors averaged roughly 10 million reads.

V gave up 5 bases and J gave up 6 bases, with 20 bases separating them. CDR1 and CDR2 from the germline V gene are MDHEN and SYDVKM. The CDR3 totals 17 residues. General study findings and limits: A significant difference in CD8+ Simpson's diversity between patients and controls was not found. Patients and controls had in common 25 to 30 CD8+ CDR3 sequences.

The sequencing input was sorted CD4+, CD8+, or CD8+CD57+ T cells (not recorded which) from PBMCs. This receptor was obtained from a human donor in good health. The rearrangement uses TRBV28 and TRBJ1-6; D may be TRBD1 (6 bases). The CDR3 coding sequence is TGTGCCAGCAGTCGTACCTCTTCGACAGGTCTTAATTCACCCCTCCACTTT. It codes for CASSRTSSTGLNSPLHF.